Following are 16 T cell receptor beta chains from one sample sequenced in a study of shared clonotypes between healthy human individuals. The protocol was immunoSEQ multiplex PCR, while the TCRdb copy is restricted to in-frame clones and leaves out a portion. Counted here are around 1.6 million clones, approximately 98% occurring once; the ten biggest clones make up about 0.4%. The specimen sequenced was naive CD4+ T cells sorted from blood. The subset is: CD45RA+ positively selected. The receptors were sampled from a man aged 25 to 40 in good health.

The genes are TRBV5-5 and TRBJ1-5, with D possibly TRBD1 on 5 matching bases. The CDR3 runs to 14 residues. Trimming cost V 4 bases and J 0 bases, with 8 bases left between them. Germline CDR1 and CDR2: SGHKS and YYEKEE (reference sequence). For the CDR3, the DNA is TGTGCCAGCAGCCCCAGGGATAGCAATCAGCCCCAGCATTTT. This translates into CASSPRDSNQPQHF.

This chain uses TRBV15 with TRBJ2-7, with a tentative D call TRBD2 (6 bases). This CDR3 region has 15 residues. The V end was cut by 6 bases, the J end by 0 bases, with 15 bases between. In germline, CDR1 is LNHNV, CDR2 YYDKDF (reference sequence). The CDR3 DNA reads as TGTGCCACCAGTCCCGGGGGATACACCTCCTACGAGCAGTACTTC. The encoded protein is CATSPGGYTSYEQYF.

The chain combines TRBV30 with TRBJ1-5; possible D gene TRBD1, 6 bases. The length of the CDR3 is 14 residues. The germline V gene has CDR1 GTSNPN and CDR2 SVGIG (reference sequence). V was clipped by 5 bases and J by 3 bases, with 14 bases between them. CDR3 in amino acids: CAWGTLAPNQPQHF. Here the CDR3 DNA reads TGTGCCTGGGGGACACTCGCCCCCAATCAGCCCCAGCATTTT.

This chain links TRBV7-6 with TRBJ2-7; D unclear. Germline V gene sequence: CDR1 SGHVS, CDR2 FNYEAQ. This CDR3 has 15 amino acids. The V end lost 5 bases, the J end lost 0 bases, and 14 bases lay between the germline ends. The CDR3 coding sequence is TGTGCCAGCAGCCCCCTCCCAGGATCCTCCTACGAGCAGTACTTC. As protein: CASSPLPGSSYEQYF. Using reference TRBV7-6 and TRBJ2-7 for the parts outside the CDR3, the full variable domain is GAGVSQSPRYKVTKRGQDVALRCDPISGHVSLYWYRQALGQGPEFLTYFNYEAQQDKSGLPNDRFSAERPEGSISTLTIQRTEQRDSAMYRCASSPLPGSSYEQYFGPGTRLTVT.

The V and J genes are TRBV29-1 and TRBJ1-1; TRBD1 is a possible D gene (6 bases). Germline V gene sequence: CDR1 SQVTM, CDR2 ANQGSEA. This CDR3 region has 13 residues. The germline V and J ends were trimmed by 7 bases and 0 bases, with 12 bases remaining between them. The CDR3 DNA reads as TGCAGCGCCGAAGGACAGCTGAACACTGAAGCTTTCTTT. This codes for CSAEGQLNTEAFF. Full variable domain (outside the CDR3, taken from reference TRBV29-1 and TRBJ1-1): SAVISQKPSRDICQRGTSLTIQCQVDSQVTMMFWYRQQPGQSLTLIATANQGSEATYESGFVIDKFPISRPNLTFSTLTVSNMSPEDSSIYLCSAEGQLNTEAFFGQGTRLTVV.

This chain links TRBV18 with TRBJ1-5, with D uncertain. The germline CDR1 and CDR2 sequences are KGHSH and LQKENI. V lost 8 bases and J lost 6, with 11 bases in between. There are 12 residues in the CDR3. The CDR3 spells CASPLKAQPQHF. The CDR3 nucleotides read TGTGCCAGCCCCCTGAAGGCTCAGCCCCAGCATTTT.

This chain connects TRBV6-6 to TRBJ1-5; 8 positions match TRBD1. This CDR3 has 15 residues. Germline loops: CDR1 MNHNY, CDR2 SVGAGI (reference sequence). After removal of 6 bases from V and 2 bases from J, the junction contained 6 bases not matched to a gene. This CDR3 reads CASRSSGGGNQPQHF. For the CDR3, the DNA is TGTGCCAGCAGATCATCAGGGGGCGGCAATCAGCCCCAGCATTTT.

The V gene is TRBV6-6, the J gene TRBJ1-2; TRBD1 agrees at 8 bases. CDR1 is MNHNY and CDR2 is SVGAGI in the germline V gene (reference sequence). The CDR3 consists of 15 residues. With 6 bases clipped from V and 0 bases from J, the junction kept 6 bases outside the gene matches. The CDR3 is CASSPQGGTNYGYTF. The CDR3 region has the DNA TGTGCCAGCAGCCCACAGGGGGGCACTAACTATGGCTACACCTTC.

This clone appeared a single time. V is TRBV9 and J is TRBJ2-7, with TRBD2 identical over 7 bases. The CDR3 has 14 amino acids. With V trimmed by 4 bases and J by 3 bases, 7 bases remained unmatched. Germline V gene sequence: CDR1 SGDLS, CDR2 YYNGEE. DNA for the CDR3: TGTGCCAGCAGCCGAGGACTAGAAGGCTACGAGCAGTACTTC. This sequence encodes CASSRGLEGYEQYF. The complete variable domain, with remaining parts taken from reference TRBV9 and TRBJ2-7, reads DSGVTQTPKHLITATGQRVTLRCSPRSGDLSVYWYQQSLDQGLQFLIQYYNGEERAKGNILERFSAQQFPDLHSELNLSSLELGDSALYFCASSRGLEGYEQYFGPGTRLTVT.

V usage is TRBV27 and J usage is TRBJ2-7, with 7 positions matching TRBD2. V shed 3 bases, J shed 2 bases, and the junction held 7 bases outside the gene matches. The CDR3 covers 15 residues. The germline CDR1 and CDR2 sequences are MNHEY and SMNVEV (reference sequence). CDR3 in amino acids: CASSFRTSGPYEQYF. CDR3 bases: TGTGCCAGCAGTTTCAGGACTAGTGGCCCCTACGAGCAGTACTTC.

This chain joins TRBV7-2 and TRBJ1-1; no reliable D call. CDR3 length equals 16 residues. Trimming cost V 1 base and J 0 bases, with 12 bases left between them. Germline values: CDR1 SGHTA, CDR2 FQGNSA. This CDR3 is CASSLGTWVMNTEAFF. The CDR3 DNA follows: TGTGCCAGCAGCTTAGGGACTTGGGTCATGAACACTGAAGCTTTCTTT.

The genes are TRBV28 and TRBJ2-1; 10 nucleotides match TRBD2. The V segment lost 2 bases and the J segment 1 base; nucleotides outside the gene matches: 8. The CDR3 totals 18 residues. Germline CDR1 and CDR2: MDHEN and SYDVKM. Here the CDR3 reads CASSLSRTSGFSYNEQFF. The DNA of the CDR3 is TGTGCCAGCAGTTTAAGTAGGACTAGCGGATTTTCCTACAATGAGCAGTTCTTC.

In this sample, this clone turned up a few times. The chain employs TRBV2 and TRBJ1-3; maybe TRBD1 (6 bases). CDR3 length: 14 residues. Trimming left V 7 bases short and J 0 bases short, with 10 bases between. From germline, CDR1 is SNHLY and CDR2 FYNNEI. CDR3 residues: CASNGQLSGNTIYF. DNA of the CDR3: TGTGCCAGCAATGGACAGCTCTCTGGAAACACCATATATTTT. The variable domain in full, completed from reference TRBV2 and TRBJ1-3, reads EPEVTQTPSHQVTQMGQEVILRCVPISNHLYFYWYRQILGQKVEFLVSFYNNEISEKSEIFDDQFSVERPDGSNFTLKIRSTKLEDSAMYFCASNGQLSGNTIYFGEGSWLTVV.

The V call is TRBV28, the J call TRBJ2-2; D ambiguous. V gave up 8 bases and J gave up 0 bases, with 4 bases separating them. The CDR3 totals 12 residues. Germline V gene data show CDR1 as MDHEN and CDR2 as SYDVKM. The CDR3 region is CASASNTGELFF. CDR3 DNA: TGTGCCAGCGCTTCGAACACCGGGGAGCTGTTTTTT.

The chain uses TRBV14 and TRBJ2-2, with TRBD1 as a possible D gene (5 bases). Trimming cost V 4 bases and J 5 bases, with 14 bases left between them. Looked up from germline, CDR1 is SGHDN and CDR2 is FVKESK. The CDR3 extends over 15 amino acids. In DNA form, the CDR3 reads TGTGCCAGCAGCCGCAGGGTCCCAGGAACCGGGGAGCTGTTTTTT. It translates to CASSRRVPGTGELFF.

The chain combines TRBV10-3 with TRBJ2-1, with 7 bases aligning to TRBD1. The ends lost 2 bases at V and 0 bases at J; junction bases unmatched: 7. Germline V gene lookup returns CDR1 ENHRY and CDR2 SYGVKD. The CDR3 totals 17 residues. The CDR3 nucleotides are TGTGCCATCAGTGAGAGCCACAGGGGAAGCTCCTACAATGAGCAGTTCTTC. It yields the protein CAISESHRGSSYNEQFF.